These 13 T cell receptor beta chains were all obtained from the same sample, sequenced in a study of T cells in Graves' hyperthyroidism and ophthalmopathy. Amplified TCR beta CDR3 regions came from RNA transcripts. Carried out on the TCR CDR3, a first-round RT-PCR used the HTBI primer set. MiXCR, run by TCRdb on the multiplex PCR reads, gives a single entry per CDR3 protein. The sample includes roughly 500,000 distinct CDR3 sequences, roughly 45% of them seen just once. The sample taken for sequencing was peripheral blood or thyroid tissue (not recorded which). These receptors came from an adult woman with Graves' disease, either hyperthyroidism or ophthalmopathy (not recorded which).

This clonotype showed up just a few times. As DNA, the CDR3 is TGCAGTGCTAACAGGGGAGAGAACACTGAAGCTTTCTTT. This gives the protein CSANRGENTEAFF. J is TRBJ1-1 and V is TRBV20-1; 7 bases are shared with TRBD1. Germline CDR1 DFQATT, CDR2 SNEGSKA (reference sequence). J gave up 1 base and V 4 bases, and 3 bases lay outside the gene matches. This CDR3 comprises 13 residues.

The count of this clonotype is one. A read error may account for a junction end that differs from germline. The CDR3, as DNA: TGCGCCAGCACCGTTACTGGGACAGGGGCAGAGCAGTACTTC. It translates to CASTVTGTGAEQYF. The rearrangement links TRBV9 to TRBJ2-7; 10 bases align to TRBD1. This CDR3 comprises 14 residues. Per the germline V gene, CDR1 is SGDLS and CDR2 is YYNGEE. Full variable domain (remainder filled in from reference TRBV9 and TRBJ2-7): DSGVTQTPKHLITATGQRVTLRCSPRSGDLSVYWYQQSLDQGLQFLIQYYNGEERAKGNILERFSAQQFPDLHSELNLSSLELGDSALYFCASTVTGTGAEQYFGPGTRLTVT.

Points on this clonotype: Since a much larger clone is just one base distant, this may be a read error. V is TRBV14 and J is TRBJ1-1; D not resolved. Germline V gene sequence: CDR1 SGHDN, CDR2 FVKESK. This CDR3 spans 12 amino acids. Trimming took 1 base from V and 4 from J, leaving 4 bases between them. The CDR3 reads CASSQGITEAFF. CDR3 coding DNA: TGTGCCAGCAGCCAAGGGATCACTGAAGCTTTCTTT.

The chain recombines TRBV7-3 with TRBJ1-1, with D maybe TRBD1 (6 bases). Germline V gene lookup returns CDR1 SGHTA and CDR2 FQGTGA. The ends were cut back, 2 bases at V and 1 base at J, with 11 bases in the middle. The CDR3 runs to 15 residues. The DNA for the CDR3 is TGTGCCAGCAGCTTAGGGGGGGGCGAGAACACTGAAGCTTTCTTT. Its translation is CASSLGGGENTEAFF.

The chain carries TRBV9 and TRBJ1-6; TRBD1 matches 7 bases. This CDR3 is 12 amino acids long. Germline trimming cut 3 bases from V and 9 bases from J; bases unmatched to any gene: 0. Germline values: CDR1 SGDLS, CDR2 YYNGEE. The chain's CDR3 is CASSGDSSPLHF. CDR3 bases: TGTGCCAGCAGCGGGGACAGTTCACCCCTCCACTTT.

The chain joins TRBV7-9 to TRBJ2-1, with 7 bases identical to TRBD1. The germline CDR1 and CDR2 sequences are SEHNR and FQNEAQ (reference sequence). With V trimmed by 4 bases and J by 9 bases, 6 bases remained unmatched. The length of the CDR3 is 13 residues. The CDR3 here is CASSSRQGGEQFF. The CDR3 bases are TGTGCCAGCAGCTCGCGACAGGGCGGTGAGCAGTTCTTC.

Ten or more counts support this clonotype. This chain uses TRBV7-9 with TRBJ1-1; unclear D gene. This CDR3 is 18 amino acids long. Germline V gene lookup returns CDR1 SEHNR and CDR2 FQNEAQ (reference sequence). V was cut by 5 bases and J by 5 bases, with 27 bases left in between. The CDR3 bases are TGTGCCAGCAGCCCGTCAAATTACCCCGCCCCACCAGAGACTGAAGCTTTCTTT. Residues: CASSPSNYPAPPETEAFF.

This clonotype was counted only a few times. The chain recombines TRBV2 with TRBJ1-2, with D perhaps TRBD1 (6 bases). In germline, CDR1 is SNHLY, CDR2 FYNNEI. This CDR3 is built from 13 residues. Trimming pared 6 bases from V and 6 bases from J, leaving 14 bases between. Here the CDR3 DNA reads TGTGCCAGCAGCTACAGGGCTCAGGATGGCTACACCTTC. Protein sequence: CASSYRAQDGYTF.

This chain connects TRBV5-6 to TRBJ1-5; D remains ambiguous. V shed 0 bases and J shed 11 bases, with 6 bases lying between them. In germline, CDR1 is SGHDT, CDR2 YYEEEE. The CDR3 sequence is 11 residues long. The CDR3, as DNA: TGTGCCAGCAGCTTGGTCAGATCCCAGCATTTT. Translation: CASSLVRSQHF.

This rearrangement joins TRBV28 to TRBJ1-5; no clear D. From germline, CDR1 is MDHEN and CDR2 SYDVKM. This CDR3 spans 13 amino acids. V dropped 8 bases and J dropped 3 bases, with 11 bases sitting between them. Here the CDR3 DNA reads TGTGCCAGCGGTGGACGGGTCAATCAGCCCCAGCATTTT. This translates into CASGGRVNQPQHF. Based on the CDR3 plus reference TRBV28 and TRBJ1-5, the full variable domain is DVKVTQSSRYLVKRTGEKVFLECVQDMDHENMFWYRQDPGLGLRLIYFSYDVKMKEKGDIPEGYSVSREKKERFSLILESASTNQTSMYLCASGGRVNQPQHFGDGTRLSIL.

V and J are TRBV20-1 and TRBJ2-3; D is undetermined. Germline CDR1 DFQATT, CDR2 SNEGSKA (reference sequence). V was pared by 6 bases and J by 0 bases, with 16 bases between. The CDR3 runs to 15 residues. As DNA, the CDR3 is TGCAGTGCCCGAAGATCTCGATATAGCACAGATACGCAGTATTTT. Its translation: CSARRSRYSTDTQYF.

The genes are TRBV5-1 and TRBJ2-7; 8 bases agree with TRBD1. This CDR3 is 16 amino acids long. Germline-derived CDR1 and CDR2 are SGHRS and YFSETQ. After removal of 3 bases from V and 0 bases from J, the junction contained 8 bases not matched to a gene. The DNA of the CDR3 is TGCGCCAGCAGCTCCCCAACCGGGACAGGCTCCTACGAGCAGTACTTC. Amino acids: CASSSPTGTGSYEQYF.

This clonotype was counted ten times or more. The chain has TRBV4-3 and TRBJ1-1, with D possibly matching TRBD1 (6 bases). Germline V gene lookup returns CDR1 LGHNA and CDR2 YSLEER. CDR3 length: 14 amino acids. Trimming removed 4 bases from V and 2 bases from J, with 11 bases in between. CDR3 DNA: TGCGCCAGCAGCCTCACAGGGTATAACACTGAAGCTTTCTTT. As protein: CASSLTGYNTEAFF.